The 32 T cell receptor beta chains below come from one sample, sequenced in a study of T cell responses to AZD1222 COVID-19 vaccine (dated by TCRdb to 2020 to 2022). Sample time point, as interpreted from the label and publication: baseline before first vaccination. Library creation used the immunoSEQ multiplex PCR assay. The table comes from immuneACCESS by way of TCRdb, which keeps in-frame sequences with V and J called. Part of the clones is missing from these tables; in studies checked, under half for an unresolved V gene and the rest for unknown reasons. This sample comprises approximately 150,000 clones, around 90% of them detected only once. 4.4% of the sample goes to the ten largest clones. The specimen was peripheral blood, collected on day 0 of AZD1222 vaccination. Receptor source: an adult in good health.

Here the CDR3 DNA reads TGTGCCAGCAGCCCAGGACTCAAACCAGGCTCCTACAATGAGCAGTTCTTC. Its translation is CASSPGLKPGSYNEQFF. The rearrangement links TRBV5-6 to TRBJ2-1; D might be TRBD2 (5 bases). Germline V lookup: CDR1 SGHDT, CDR2 YYEEEE. With 4 bases removed from V and 0 bases from J, the gap between germline ends came to 17 bases. The CDR3 is 17 amino acids.

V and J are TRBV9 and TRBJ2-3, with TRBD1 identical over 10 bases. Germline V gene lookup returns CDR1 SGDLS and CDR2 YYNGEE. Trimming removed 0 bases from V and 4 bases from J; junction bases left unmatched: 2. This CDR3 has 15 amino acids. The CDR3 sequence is CASSVVGQGPDTQYF. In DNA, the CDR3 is TGTGCCAGCAGCGTAGTGGGACAGGGGCCAGATACGCAGTATTTT.

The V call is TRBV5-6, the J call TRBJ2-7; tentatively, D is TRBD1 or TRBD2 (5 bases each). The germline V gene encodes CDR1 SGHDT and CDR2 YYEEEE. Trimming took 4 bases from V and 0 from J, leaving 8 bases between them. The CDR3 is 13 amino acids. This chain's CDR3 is CASSGGYSYEQYF. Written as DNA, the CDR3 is TGTGCCAGCAGCGGGGGTTACTCCTACGAGCAGTACTTC.

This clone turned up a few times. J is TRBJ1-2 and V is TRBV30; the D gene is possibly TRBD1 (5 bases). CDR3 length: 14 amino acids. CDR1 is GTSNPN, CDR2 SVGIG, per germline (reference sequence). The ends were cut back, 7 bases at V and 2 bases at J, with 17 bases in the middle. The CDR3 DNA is TGTGCCTCCTTTGGGCAGGGCGTAAACTATGGCTACACCTTC. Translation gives CASFGQGVNYGYTF.

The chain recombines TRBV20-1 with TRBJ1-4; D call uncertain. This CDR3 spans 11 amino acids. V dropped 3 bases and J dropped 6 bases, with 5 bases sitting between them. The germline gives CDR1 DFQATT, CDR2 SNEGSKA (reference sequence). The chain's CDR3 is CSARRDEKLFF. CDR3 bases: TGCAGTGCTAGGCGGGATGAAAAACTGTTTTTT.

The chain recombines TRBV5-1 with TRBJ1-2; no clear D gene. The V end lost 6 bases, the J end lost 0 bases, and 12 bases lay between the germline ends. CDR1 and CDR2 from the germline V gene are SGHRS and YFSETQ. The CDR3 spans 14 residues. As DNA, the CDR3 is TGCGCCAGCACCGCGGACGGAGCTAACTATGGCTACACCTTC. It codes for CASTADGANYGYTF.

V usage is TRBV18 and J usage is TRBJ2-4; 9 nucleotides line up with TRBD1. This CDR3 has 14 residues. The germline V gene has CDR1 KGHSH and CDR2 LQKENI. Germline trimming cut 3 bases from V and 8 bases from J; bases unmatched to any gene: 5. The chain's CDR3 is CASSPGTGRDIQYF. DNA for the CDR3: TGTGCCAGCTCACCCGGGACAGGGAGGGACATTCAGTACTTC. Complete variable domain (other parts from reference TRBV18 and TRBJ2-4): NAGVMQNPRHLVRRRGQEARLRCSPMKGHSHVYWYRQLPEEGLKFMVYLQKENIIDESGMPKERFSAEFPKEGPSILRIQQVVRGDSAAYFCASSPGTGRDIQYFGAGTRLSVL.

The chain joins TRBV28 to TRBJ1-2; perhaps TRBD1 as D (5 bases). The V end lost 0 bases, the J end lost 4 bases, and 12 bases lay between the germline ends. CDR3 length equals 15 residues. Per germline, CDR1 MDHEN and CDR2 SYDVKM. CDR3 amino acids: CASSLWVRGGYGYTF. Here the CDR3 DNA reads TGTGCCAGCAGTTTATGGGTACGGGGCGGCTATGGCTACACCTTC.

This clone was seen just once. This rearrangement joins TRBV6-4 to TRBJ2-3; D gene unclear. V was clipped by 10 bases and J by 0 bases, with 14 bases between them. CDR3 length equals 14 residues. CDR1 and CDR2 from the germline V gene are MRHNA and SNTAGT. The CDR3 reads CATGSSSSTDTQYF. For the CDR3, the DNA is TGTGCCACCGGCAGCTCTTCTAGCACAGATACGCAGTATTTT.

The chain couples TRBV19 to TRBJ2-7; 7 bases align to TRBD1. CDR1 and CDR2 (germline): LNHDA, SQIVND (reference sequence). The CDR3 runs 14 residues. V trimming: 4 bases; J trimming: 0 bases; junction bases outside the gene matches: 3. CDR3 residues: CASSRDSSSYEQYF. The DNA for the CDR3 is TGTGCCAGTAGTAGGGACAGCAGCTCCTACGAGCAGTACTTC.

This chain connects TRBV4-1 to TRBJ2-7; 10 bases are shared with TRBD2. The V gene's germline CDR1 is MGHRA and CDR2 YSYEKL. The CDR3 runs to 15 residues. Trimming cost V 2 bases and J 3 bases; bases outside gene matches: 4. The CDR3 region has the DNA TGCGCCAGCAGCCAACCACTAGCGGGGAACTACGAGCAGTACTTC. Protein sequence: CASSQPLAGNYEQYF.

CDR3 amino acids: CASSLFSGGSYNEQFF. For the CDR3, the DNA is TGTGCCAGCAGCTTATTCAGCGGGGGCTCCTACAATGAGCAGTTCTTC. The chain employs TRBV11-1 and TRBJ2-1; 8 bases align to TRBD2. CDR3 length equals 16 residues. The J segment lost 0 bases and the V segment lost 2 bases, leaving 3 bases of the junction unmatched. The germline V gene has CDR1 SGHAT and CDR2 FQDESV (reference sequence).

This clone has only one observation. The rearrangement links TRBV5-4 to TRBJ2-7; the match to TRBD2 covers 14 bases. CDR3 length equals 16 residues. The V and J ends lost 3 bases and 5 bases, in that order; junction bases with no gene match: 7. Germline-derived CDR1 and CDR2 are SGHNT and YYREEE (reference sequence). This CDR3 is CASSSGTSGRVDEQYF. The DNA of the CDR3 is TGTGCCAGCAGCTCCGGGACTAGCGGGAGAGTCGACGAGCAGTACTTC.

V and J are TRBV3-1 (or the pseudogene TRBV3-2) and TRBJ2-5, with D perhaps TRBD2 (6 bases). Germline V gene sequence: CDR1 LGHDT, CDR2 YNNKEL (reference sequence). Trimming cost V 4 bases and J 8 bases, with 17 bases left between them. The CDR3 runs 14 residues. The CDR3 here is CASSPGDPVGTQYF. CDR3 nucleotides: TGTGCCAGCAGCCCGGGGGACCCGGTCGGAACCCAGTACTTC.

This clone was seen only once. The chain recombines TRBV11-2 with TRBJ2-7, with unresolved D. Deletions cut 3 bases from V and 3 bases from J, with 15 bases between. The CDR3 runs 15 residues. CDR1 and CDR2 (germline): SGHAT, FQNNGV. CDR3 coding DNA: TGTGCCAGCAGCTTTCCTGGGCGGCGCCACTACGAGCAGTACTTC. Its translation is CASSFPGRRHYEQYF.

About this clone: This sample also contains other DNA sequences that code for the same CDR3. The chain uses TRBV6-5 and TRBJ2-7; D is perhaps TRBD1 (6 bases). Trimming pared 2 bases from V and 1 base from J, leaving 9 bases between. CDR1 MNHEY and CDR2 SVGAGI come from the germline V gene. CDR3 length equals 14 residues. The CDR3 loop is CASSYSQGSYEQYF. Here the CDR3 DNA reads TGTGCCAGCAGTTACAGCCAGGGGTCCTACGAGCAGTACTTC.

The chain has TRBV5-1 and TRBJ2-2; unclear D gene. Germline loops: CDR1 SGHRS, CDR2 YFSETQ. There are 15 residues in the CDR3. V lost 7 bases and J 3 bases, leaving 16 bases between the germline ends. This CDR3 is CASLKTGPDTGELFF. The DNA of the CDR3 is TGCGCCAGCTTGAAGACTGGACCTGACACCGGGGAGCTGTTTTTT.

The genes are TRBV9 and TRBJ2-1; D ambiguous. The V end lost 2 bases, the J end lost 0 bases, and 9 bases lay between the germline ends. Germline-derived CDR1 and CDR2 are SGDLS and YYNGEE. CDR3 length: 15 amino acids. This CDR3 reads CASSVQPSSYNEQFF. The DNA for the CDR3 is TGTGCCAGCAGCGTGCAGCCGAGCTCCTACAATGAGCAGTTCTTC. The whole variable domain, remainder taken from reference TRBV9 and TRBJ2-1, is DSGVTQTPKHLITATGQRVTLRCSPRSGDLSVYWYQQSLDQGLQFLIQYYNGEERAKGNILERFSAQQFPDLHSELNLSSLELGDSALYFCASSVQPSSYNEQFFGPGTRLTVL.

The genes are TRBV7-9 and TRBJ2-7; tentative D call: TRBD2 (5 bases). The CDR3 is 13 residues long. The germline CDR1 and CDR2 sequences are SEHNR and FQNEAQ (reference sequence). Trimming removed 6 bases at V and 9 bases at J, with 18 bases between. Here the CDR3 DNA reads TGTGCCAGCAGATTGGGGAGCGGCATGGGGCAGTACTTC. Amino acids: CASRLGSGMGQYF.

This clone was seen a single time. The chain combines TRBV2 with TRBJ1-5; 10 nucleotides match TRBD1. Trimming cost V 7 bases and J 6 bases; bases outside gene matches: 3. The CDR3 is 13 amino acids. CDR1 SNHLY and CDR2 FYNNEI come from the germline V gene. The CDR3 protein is CASTGTGAQPQHF. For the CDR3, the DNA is TGTGCCAGCACGGGGACAGGGGCTCAGCCCCAGCATTTT.

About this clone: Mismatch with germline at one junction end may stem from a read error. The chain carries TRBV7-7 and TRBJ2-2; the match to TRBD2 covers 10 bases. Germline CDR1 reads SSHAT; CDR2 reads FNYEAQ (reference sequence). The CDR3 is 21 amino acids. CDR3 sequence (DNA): TGTGCTAGCAGCTTAGAAGGGTCATACGCTGACCTAGCGGGAGTGGCCGGGGAGCTGTTTTTT. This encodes CASSLEGSYADLAGVAGELFF.

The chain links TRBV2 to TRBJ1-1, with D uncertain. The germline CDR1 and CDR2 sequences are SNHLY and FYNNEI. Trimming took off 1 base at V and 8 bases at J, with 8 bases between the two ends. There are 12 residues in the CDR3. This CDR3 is CASSEGVAEAFF. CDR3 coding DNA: TGTGCCAGCAGTGAAGGGGTGGCCGAAGCTTTCTTT.

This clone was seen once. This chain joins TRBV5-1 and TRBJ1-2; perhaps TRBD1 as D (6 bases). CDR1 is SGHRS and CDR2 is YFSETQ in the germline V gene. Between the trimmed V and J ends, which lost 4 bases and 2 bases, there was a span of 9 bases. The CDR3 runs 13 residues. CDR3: CASSSTGNYGYTF. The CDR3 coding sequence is TGCGCCAGCAGCAGTACAGGGAACTATGGCTACACCTTC.

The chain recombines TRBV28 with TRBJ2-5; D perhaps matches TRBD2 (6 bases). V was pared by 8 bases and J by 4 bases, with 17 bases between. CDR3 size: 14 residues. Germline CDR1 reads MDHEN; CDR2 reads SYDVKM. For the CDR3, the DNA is TGTGCCAGCGGCCAAGGCGGGACTCTAGAGACCCAGTACTTC. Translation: CASGQGGTLETQYF.

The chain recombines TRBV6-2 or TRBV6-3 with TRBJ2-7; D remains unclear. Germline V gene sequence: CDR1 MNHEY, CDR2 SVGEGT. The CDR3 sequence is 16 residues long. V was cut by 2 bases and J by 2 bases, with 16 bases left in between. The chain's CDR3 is CASSYTSLTRAYEQYF. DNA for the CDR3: TGTGCCAGCAGTTACACCTCACTAACAAGAGCCTACGAGCAGTACTTC.

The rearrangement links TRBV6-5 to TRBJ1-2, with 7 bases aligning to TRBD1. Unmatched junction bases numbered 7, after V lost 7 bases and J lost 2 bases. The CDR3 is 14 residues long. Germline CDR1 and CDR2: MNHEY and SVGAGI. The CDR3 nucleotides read TGTGCCAGCATCCCACTACAGGGGAACTATGGCTACACCTTC. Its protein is CASIPLQGNYGYTF.

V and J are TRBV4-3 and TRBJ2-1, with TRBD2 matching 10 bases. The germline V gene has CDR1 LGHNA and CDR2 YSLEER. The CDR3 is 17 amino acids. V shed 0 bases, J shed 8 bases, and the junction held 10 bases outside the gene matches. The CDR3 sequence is CASSQDEREGLSHEQFF. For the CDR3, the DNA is TGCGCCAGCAGCCAAGATGAGCGGGAGGGCCTTTCGCATGAGCAGTTCTTC.

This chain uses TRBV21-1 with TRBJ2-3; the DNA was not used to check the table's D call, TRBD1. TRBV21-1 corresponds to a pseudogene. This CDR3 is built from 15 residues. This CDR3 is CASSKTDRGTDTQYF. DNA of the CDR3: TGTGCCAGCAGCAAAACTGACAGGGGCACAGATACGCAGTATTTT.

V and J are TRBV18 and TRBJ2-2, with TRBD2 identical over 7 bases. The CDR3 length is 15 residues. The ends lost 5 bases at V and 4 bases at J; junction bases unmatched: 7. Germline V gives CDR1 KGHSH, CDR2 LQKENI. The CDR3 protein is CASSAGLPSTGELFF. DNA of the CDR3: TGTGCCAGCTCAGCGGGACTACCTTCCACCGGGGAGCTGTTTTTT.

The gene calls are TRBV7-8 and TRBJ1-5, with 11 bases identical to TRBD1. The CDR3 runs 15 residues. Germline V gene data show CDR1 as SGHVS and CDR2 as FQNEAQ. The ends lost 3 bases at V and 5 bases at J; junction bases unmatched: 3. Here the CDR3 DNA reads TGTGCCAGCAGCTTGCCGGGACAGGGGGATCAGCCCCAGCATTTT. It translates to CASSLPGQGDQPQHF.

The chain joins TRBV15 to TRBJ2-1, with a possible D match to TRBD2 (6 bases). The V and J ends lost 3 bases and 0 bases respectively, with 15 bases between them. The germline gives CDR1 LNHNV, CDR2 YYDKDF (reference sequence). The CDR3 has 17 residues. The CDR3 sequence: CATSSSTSFDSYNEQFF. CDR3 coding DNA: TGTGCCACCAGCAGTTCAACTAGCTTTGACTCCTACAATGAGCAGTTCTTC.

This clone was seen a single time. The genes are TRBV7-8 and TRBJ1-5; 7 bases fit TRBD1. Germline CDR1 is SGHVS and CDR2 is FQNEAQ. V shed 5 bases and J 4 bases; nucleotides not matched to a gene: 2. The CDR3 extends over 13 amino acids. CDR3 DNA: TGTGCCAGCAGCAAGGACAGGAATCAGCCCCAGCATTTT. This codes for CASSKDRNQPQHF. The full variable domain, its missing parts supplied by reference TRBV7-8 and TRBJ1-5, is GAGVSQSPRYKVAKRGQDVALRCDPISGHVSLFWYQQALGQGPEFLTYFQNEAQLDKSGLPSDRFFAERPEGSVSTLKIQRTQQEDSAVYLCASSKDRNQPQHFGDGTRLSIL.